The 17 T cell receptor beta chains below come from one sample, sequenced in a study of blood T cell repertoires in COVID-19. Some clones are missing from TCRdb's copy, which holds only in-frame ones; the method was immunoSEQ multiplex PCR. In the table there are 110,000 to 150,000 clones, approximately 78% of which are singletons. The sequenced sample was peripheral blood. These receptors were taken from an elderly woman with acute or convalescent COVID-19.

The J gene is TRBJ1-2, the V gene TRBV4-2, with D perhaps matching TRBD1 (6 bases). V lost 4 bases, J lost 4 bases, and 16 bases lay in between. Germline assignment: CDR1 LGHNA and CDR2 YNFKEQ. The CDR3 loop spans 15 amino acids. The CDR3 DNA reads as TGTGCCAGCAGCCCGCTCCCGGACAGACCCTATGGCTACACCTTC. It yields the protein CASSPLPDRPYGYTF.

The V and J genes are TRBV14 and TRBJ1-6, with D possibly being TRBD1 (5 bases). The germline V gene encodes CDR1 SGHDN and CDR2 FVKESK. V was shortened by 3 bases and J by 0 bases, with 15 bases between the two germline ends. This CDR3 has 18 amino acids. CDR3 amino acids: CASSQSPFDSSYNSPLHF. The CDR3 DNA reads as TGTGCCAGCAGCCAGTCCCCTTTCGACAGCTCCTATAATTCACCCCTCCACTTT.

This clone was counted a few times. This chain connects TRBV10-3 to TRBJ2-4; maybe TRBD2 (6 bases). The CDR3 length is 12 residues. Between the trimmed V and J ends, which lost 10 bases and 9 bases, there was a span of 16 bases. Germline CDR1 ENHRY, CDR2 SYGVKD. The chain's CDR3 is CATRAPGSIQYF. Written as DNA, the CDR3 is TGTGCCACACGGGCCCCCGGGAGCATTCAGTACTTC.

V is TRBV1 and J is TRBJ1-2; the listed D gene, TRBD1, was not tested against the DNA. TRBV1 is a listed pseudogene. The CDR3 has 18 amino acids. CDR3 region: CTSSQDLTGSTRNYGYTF. CDR3 coding DNA: TGCACCAGCAGCCAAGATCTGACAGGGTCGACCAGAAACTATGGCTACACCTTC.

This chain connects TRBV19 to TRBJ1-1; 7 bases are a match to TRBD1. Germline V gives CDR1 LNHDA, CDR2 SQIVND (reference sequence). V was pared by 6 bases and J by 1 base, with 5 bases of the junction left unmatched. The CDR3 consists of 14 residues. The CDR3 DNA sequence: TGTGCCAGTAGCCGGGACAGAAAGAACACTGAAGCTTTCTTT. Its protein is CASSRDRKNTEAFF.

In regard to this clone: This sample includes further DNA sequences coding for the same CDR3. The genes are TRBV19 and TRBJ1-5; 8 positions agree with TRBD1. Per germline, CDR1 LNHDA and CDR2 SQIVND (reference sequence). The CDR3 has 14 amino acids. V trimming: 5 bases; J trimming: 4 bases; junction bases outside the gene matches: 4. CDR3 region: CASSLTGGNQPQHF. CDR3 DNA sequence: TGTGCCAGTAGTCTAACAGGGGGAAATCAGCCCCAGCATTTT. Based on the CDR3 plus reference TRBV19 and TRBJ1-5, the full variable domain is DGGITQSPKYLFRKEGQNVTLSCEQNLNHDAMYWYRQDPGQGLRLIYYSQIVNDFQKGDIAEGYSVSREKKESFPLTVTSAQKNPTAFYLCASSLTGGNQPQHFGDGTRLSIL.

The rearrangement links TRBV6-6 to TRBJ2-7; weak D call: TRBD1 (6 bases). The CDR3 is 14 residues long. V lost 4 bases and J lost 2, with 12 bases in between. The V gene's germline CDR1 is MNHNY and CDR2 SVGAGI (reference sequence). The CDR3 loop reads CASSFRDITYEQYF. CDR3 in DNA: TGTGCCAGCAGTTTCCGGGACATCACCTACGAGCAGTACTTC.

The sample holds one count of this clone. The rearrangement links TRBV6-5 to TRBJ2-1; D is possibly TRBD2 (6 bases). Germline V gene lookup returns CDR1 MNHEY and CDR2 SVGAGI. Between the trimmed V and J ends, which lost 7 bases and 2 bases, there was a span of 9 bases. This CDR3 region has 13 residues. The CDR3 region is CASTREPYNEQFF. CDR3 coding DNA: TGTGCCAGCACACGGGAGCCCTACAATGAGCAGTTCTTC.

The V and J genes are TRBV2 and TRBJ1-2; D is perhaps TRBD1 (6 bases). Between the trimmed V and J ends, which lost 6 bases and 4 bases, there was a span of 15 bases. CDR1 and CDR2 (germline): SNHLY, FYNNEI. The CDR3 has 14 residues. The CDR3 sequence is CASSRQDGGYGYTF. The CDR3 coding sequence is TGTGCCAGCAGCCGACAGGATGGAGGCTATGGCTACACCTTC.

CDR3 DNA: TGTGCCAGCAGCGAGAGGGCTTATACGACCTACGAGCAGTACTTC. Protein: CASSERAYTTYEQYF. The chain is built from TRBV11-2 and TRBJ2-7, with TRBD2 as a possible D gene (5 bases). V was shortened by 5 bases and J by 2 bases, with 16 bases between the two germline ends. CDR1 and CDR2 from the germline V gene are SGHAT and FQNNGV. The CDR3 covers 15 residues.

This chain connects TRBV7-9 to TRBJ1-1, with a weak D call TRBD1 (5 bases). The CDR3 consists of 15 residues. V was clipped by 5 bases and J by 7 bases, with 20 bases between them. Germline values: CDR1 SEHNR, CDR2 FQNEAQ (reference sequence). The CDR3: CASSLPRVGGIEAFF. CDR3 bases: TGTGCCAGCAGCCTCCCCAGGGTCGGTGGTATTGAAGCTTTCTTT. The full variable domain, rest sourced from reference TRBV7-9 and TRBJ1-1, is DTGVSQNPRHKITKRGQNVTFRCDPISEHNRLYWYRQTLGQGPEFLTYFQNEAQLEKSRLLSDRFSAERPKGSFSTLEIQRTEQGDSAMYLCASSLPRVGGIEAFFGQGTRLTVV.

The chain joins TRBV2 to TRBJ2-4, with D perhaps matching TRBD1 (6 bases). CDR3 length equals 12 residues. Trimming took 7 bases from V and 8 from J, leaving 12 bases between them. Looked up from germline, CDR1 is SNHLY and CDR2 is FYNNEI. The CDR3 loop is CASKSAGDIQYF. Here the CDR3 DNA reads TGTGCCAGCAAGTCGGCAGGGGACATTCAGTACTTC.

The rearrangement links TRBV5-4 to TRBJ1-6; D ambiguous. The CDR3 has 14 amino acids. Trimming removed 2 bases from V and 9 bases from J, with 12 bases in between. CDR1 is SGHNT and CDR2 is YYREEE in the germline V gene (reference sequence). The DNA for the CDR3 is TGTGCCAGCAGCTTCCAAATTGCCGGTTCACCCCTCCACTTT. It encodes CASSFQIAGSPLHF.

V gene TRBV27 combines with J gene TRBJ2-3; 10 bases match TRBD2. Per germline, CDR1 MNHEY and CDR2 SMNVEV (reference sequence). The CDR3 has 14 residues. V lost 7 bases and J lost 4; bases outside the gene matches: 5. CDR3 sequence reads: CASNLAGEADTQYF. The CDR3 DNA follows: TGTGCCAGCAACCTAGCGGGAGAGGCAGATACGCAGTATTTT.

The V gene is TRBV5-4, the J gene TRBJ2-1, with a tentative D call TRBD2 (6 bases). The CDR3 is made up of 18 amino acids. V gave up 2 bases and J gave up 7 bases, with 25 bases separating them. Germline V gene data show CDR1 as SGHNT and CDR2 as YYREEE (reference sequence). CDR3 region: CASSFGGATGPHLNEQFF. CDR3 coding DNA: TGTGCCAGCAGCTTTGGAGGGGCAACGGGACCCCACTTGAATGAGCAGTTCTTC. Full variable domain (missing parts from reference TRBV5-4 and TRBJ2-1): ETGVTQSPTHLIKTRGQQVTLRCSSQSGHNTVSWYQQALGQGPQFIFQYYREEENGRGNFPPRFSGLQFPNYSSELNVNALELDDSALYLCASSFGGATGPHLNEQFFGPGTRLTVL.

The genes are TRBV27 and TRBJ2-7, with TRBD1 matching 9 bases. The CDR3 runs 16 residues. The V and J ends lost 7 bases and 3 bases, in that order; junction bases with no gene match: 13. Germline assignment: CDR1 MNHEY and CDR2 SMNVEV (reference sequence). The CDR3 is CASTSRTGTGIYEQYF. CDR3 sequence (DNA): TGTGCCAGCACCTCACGGACCGGGACAGGGATCTACGAGCAGTACTTC.

This chain connects TRBV6-5 to TRBJ1-4; 9 nucleotides agree with TRBD1. Losses at the gene ends were 5 bases for V and 8 bases for J; bases not matched to a gene: 6. This CDR3 spans 14 amino acids. Looked up from germline, CDR1 is MNHEY and CDR2 is SVGAGI. Here the CDR3 DNA reads TGTGCCAGCAGTAAACAGGGGGCGCGGGAAAAACTGTTTTTT. It specifies CASSKQGAREKLFF.